The present TCR beta chain was sequenced within a study of CD8 T cells in Susac syndrome. TCR beta sequences were obtained from blood CD8+ and CD4+ T cells. Through negative isolation, CD4+ and CD8+ T cells were obtained, while TEMRA cells were enriched using FACS. An amount of RNA that ranged from roughly 0.45 to 1 ug was reverse transcribed with random hexamers. TCRdb ran MiXCR on the immunoSEQ multiplex PCR reads and lists one entry per CDR3 protein. The data show some 80,000 distinct CDR3 sequences, around 94% seen once. The sample comprised CD8+ T cells from PBMCs. The receptor comes from a human donor in good health.

CDR3 in DNA: TGTGCCAGCAGCCATAGCGGGGGAGTGGGGAATGAGCAGTTCTTC. This codes for CASSHSGGVGNEQFF. The V call is TRBV7-9, the J call TRBJ2-1, with 9 nucleotides matching TRBD2. Germline-derived CDR1 and CDR2 are SEHNR and FQNEAQ (reference sequence). With 5 bases clipped from V and 7 bases from J, the junction kept 9 bases outside the gene matches. CDR3 length: 15 residues.